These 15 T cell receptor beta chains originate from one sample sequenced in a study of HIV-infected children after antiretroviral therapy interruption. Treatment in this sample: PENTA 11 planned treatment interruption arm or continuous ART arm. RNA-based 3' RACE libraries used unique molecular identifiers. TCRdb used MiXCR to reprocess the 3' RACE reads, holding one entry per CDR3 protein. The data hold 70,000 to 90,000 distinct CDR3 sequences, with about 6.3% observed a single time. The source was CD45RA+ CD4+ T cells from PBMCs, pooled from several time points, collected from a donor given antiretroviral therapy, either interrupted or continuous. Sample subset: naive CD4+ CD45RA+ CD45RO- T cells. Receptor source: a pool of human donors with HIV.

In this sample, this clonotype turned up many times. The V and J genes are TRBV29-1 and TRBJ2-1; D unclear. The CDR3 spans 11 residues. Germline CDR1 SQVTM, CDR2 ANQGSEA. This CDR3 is CRVGAGNEQFF. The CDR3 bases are TGCAGGGTCGGAGCAGGTAATGAGCAGTTCTTC.

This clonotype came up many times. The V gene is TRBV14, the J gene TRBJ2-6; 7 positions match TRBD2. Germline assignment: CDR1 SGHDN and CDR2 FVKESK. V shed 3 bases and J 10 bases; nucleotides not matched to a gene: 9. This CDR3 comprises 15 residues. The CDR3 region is CASSQGGAHSNVLTF. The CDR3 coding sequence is TGTGCCAGCAGCCAGGGAGGGGCCCATTCAAACGTCCTGACTTTC.

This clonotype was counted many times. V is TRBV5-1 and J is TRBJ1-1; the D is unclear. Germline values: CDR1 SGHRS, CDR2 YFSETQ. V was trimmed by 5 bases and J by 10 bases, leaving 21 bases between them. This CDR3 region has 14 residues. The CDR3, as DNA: TGCGCCAGCAGTCGATCTGGGCCTCAAGGGAGAGCTTTCTTT. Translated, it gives CASSRSGPQGRAFF.

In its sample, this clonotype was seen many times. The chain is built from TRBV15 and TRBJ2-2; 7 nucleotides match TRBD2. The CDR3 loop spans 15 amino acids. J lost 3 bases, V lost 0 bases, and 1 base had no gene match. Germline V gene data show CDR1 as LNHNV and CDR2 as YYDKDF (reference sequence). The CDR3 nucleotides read TGTGCCACCAGCAGAGACCGGGGGGACACCGGGGAGCTGTTTTTT. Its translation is CATSRDRGDTGELFF. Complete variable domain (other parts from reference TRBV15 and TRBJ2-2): DAMVIQNPRYQVTQFGKPVTLSCSQTLNHNVMYWYQQKSSQAPKLLFHYYDKDFNNEADTPDNFQSRRPNTSFCFLDIRSPGLGDTAMYLCATSRDRGDTGELFFGEGSRLTVL.

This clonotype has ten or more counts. The CDR3 region is CASSGQGVTGELFF. CDR3 bases: TGCGCCAGCAGTGGACAGGGGGTAACCGGGGAGCTGTTTTTT. The rearrangement joins TRBV10-1 to TRBJ2-2, with 9 bases matching TRBD1. V lost 4 bases, J lost 5 bases, and 2 bases stayed unmatched. This CDR3 is built from 14 residues. Germline CDR1 reads WNHNN; CDR2 reads SYGVQD (reference sequence).

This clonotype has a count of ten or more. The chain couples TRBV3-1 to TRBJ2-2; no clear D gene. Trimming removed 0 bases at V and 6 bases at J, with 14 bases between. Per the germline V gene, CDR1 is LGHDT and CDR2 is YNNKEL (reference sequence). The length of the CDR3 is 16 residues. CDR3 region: CASSQDLPLRSGELFF. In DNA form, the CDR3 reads TGTGCCAGCAGCCAAGATCTTCCGTTGCGGTCCGGGGAGCTGTTTTTT.

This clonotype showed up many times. The CDR3 DNA reads as TGCAGTGCTAGAGTATTTTCTTCGGAGCGGGTGACCTCCTACAATGAGCAGTTCTTC. Translating gives CSARVFSSERVTSYNEQFF. The chain couples TRBV20-1 to TRBJ2-1, with D possibly TRBD2 on 6 matching bases. CDR1 and CDR2 from the germline V gene are DFQATT and SNEGSKA (reference sequence). The CDR3 spans 19 residues. V lost 1 base and J lost 0, with 22 bases in between.

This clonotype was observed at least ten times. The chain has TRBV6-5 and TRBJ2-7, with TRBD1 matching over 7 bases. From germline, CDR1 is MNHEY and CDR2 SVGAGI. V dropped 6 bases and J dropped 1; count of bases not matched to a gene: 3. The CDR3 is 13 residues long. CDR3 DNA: TGTGCCAGCAGATTGGGACAGTCCTACGAGCAGTACTTC. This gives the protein CASRLGQSYEQYF.

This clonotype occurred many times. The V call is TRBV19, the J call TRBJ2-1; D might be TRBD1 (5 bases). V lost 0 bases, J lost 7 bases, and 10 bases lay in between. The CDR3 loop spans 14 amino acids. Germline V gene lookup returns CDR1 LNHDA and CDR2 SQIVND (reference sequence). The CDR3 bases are TGTGCCAGTAGTATAGAAGTAAAGGGGAATGAGCAGTTCTTC. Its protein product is CASSIEVKGNEQFF.

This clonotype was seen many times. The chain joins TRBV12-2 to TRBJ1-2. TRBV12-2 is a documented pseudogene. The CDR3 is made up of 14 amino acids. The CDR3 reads CASRLAVRIYGYTF. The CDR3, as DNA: TGTGCAAGTCGCTTAGCGGTAAGGATCTATGGCTACACCTTC.

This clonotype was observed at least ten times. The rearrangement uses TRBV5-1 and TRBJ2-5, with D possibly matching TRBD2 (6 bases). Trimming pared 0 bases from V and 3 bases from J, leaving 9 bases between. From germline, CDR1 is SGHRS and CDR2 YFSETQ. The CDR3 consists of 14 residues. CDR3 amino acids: CASSLAREKETQYF. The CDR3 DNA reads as TGCGCCAGCAGCTTGGCACGGGAGAAAGAGACCCAGTACTTC.

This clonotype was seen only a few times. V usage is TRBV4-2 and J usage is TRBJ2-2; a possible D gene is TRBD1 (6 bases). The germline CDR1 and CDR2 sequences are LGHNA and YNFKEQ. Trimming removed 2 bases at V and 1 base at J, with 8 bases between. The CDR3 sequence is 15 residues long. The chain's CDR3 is CASSQPGQNTGELFF. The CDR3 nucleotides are TGTGCCAGCAGCCAACCGGGACAGAACACCGGGGAGCTGTTTTTT.

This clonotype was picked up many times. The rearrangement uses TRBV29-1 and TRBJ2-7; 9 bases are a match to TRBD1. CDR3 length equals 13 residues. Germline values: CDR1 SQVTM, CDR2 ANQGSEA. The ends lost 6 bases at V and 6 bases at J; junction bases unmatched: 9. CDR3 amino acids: CSVAGTGSREQYF. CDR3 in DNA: TGCAGCGTGGCCGGGACAGGGTCCCGCGAGCAGTACTTC.

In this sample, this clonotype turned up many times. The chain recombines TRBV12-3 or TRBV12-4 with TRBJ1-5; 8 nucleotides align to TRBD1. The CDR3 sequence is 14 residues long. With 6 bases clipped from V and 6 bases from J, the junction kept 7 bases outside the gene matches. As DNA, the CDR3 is TGTGCCAGCAGCCAAGGACAGGGCGTTCAGCCCCAGCATTTT. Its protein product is CASSQGQGVQPQHF.

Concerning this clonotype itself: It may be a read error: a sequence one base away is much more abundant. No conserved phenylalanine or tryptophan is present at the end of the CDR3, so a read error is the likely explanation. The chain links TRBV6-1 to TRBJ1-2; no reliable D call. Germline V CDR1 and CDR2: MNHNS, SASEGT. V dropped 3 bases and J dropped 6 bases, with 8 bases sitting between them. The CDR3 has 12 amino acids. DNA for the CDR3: TGTGCCAGCAGTGAGCTGGACCATGGCTACACCTAC. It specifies CASSELDHGYTY.